The present T cell receptor beta chain was sequenced within a study of blood T cell repertoires in COVID-19. Across the whole study: Acute and convalescent COVID-19 samples came from the United States, Italy and Spain. The cDNA or gDNA used as material had been derived from T cells, B-cell-depleted T cells, or PBMCs.

The CDR3 extends over 19 amino acids. The germline V gene has CDR1 LNHDA and CDR2 SQIVND (reference sequence). Unmatched junction bases numbered 14, after V lost 5 bases and J lost 2 bases. This clone was recorded only once. As processed by the authors: Amplified reference gene primers provided the basis for estimating nucleated cell counts. TCRdb's table, derived via immunoSEQ multiplex PCR, lists solely in-frame clones and lacks some. Clone size and V and J calls were adopted from that table, with D and trimming inferred from the DNA. Altogether 30,000 to 40,000 clones are present, about nine tenths being singletons, with the ten largest covering 6.1%.

Sequenced input: peripheral blood. This sequence was found in a human donor in a cohort sampled during active COVID-19. The chain combines TRBV19 with TRBJ2-2; 10 nucleotides line up with TRBD1. The CDR3 nucleotides are TGTGCCAGTAGTCCCGCCACCGACAGGGGGCGACGAAACACCGGGGAGCTGTTTTTT. It yields the protein CASSPATDRGRRNTGELFF.